This T cell receptor beta chain was captured in a study of blood T cell repertoires in COVID-19. About the research overall: The study drew acute and convalescent COVID-19 samples from the United States, Italy and Spain.

The CDR3 consists of 17 residues. The germline gives CDR1 SGHRS, CDR2 YFSETQ. Trimming removed 4 bases from V and 3 bases from J; junction bases left unmatched: 8. In the source study's methods: Using reference gene primer amplification, nucleated cell counts were estimated. Clones were sequenced by immunoSEQ multiplex PCR, and TCRdb holds only the in-frame ones, with some missing. V and J calls and clone size are given by that table; D and trimming were obtained from the DNA. The sample contains roughly 250,000 clones, 80% to 85% of which appear only once. The rearrangement joins TRBV5-1 to TRBJ2-5, with TRBD2 identical over 14 bases. The clonotype originates from a woman aged 55-69 years with active or convalescent COVID-19. The specimen sequenced was peripheral blood. The CDR3 region has the DNA TGCGCCAGCAGCCCTAGACTAGCGGGGGGGCCCGAAGAGACCCAGTACTTC. Its translation: CASSPRLAGGPEETQYF.